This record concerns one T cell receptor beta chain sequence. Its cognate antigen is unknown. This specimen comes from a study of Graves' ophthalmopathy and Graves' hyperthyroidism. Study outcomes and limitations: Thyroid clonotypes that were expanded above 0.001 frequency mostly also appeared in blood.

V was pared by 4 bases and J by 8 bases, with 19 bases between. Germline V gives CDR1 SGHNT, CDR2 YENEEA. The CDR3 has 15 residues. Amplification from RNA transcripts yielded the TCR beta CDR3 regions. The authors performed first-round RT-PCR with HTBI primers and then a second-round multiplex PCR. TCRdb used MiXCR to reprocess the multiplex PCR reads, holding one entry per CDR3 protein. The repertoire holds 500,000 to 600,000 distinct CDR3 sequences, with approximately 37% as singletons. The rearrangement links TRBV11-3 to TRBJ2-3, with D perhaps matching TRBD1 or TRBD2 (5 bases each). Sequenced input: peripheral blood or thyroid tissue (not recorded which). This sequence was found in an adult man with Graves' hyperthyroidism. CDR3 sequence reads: CASSSRDGSSGTQYF. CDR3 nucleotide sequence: TGTGCCAGCAGCTCACGGGACGGAAGTTCAGGTACGCAGTATTTT. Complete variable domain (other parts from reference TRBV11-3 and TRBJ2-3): EAGVVQSPRYKIIEKKQPVAFWCNPISGHNTLYWYLQNLGQGPELLIRYENEEAVDDSQLPKDRFSAERLKGVDSTLKIQPAELGDSAVYLCASSSRDGSSGTQYFGPGTRLTVL.